Described below is a single T cell receptor (beta chain) sequence and its context. The data belong to a study of TIL therapy for anti-PD-1-resistant metastatic lung cancer. CDR1 LNHNV and CDR2 YYDKDF come from the germline V gene (reference sequence). The CDR3 runs 12 residues. V shed 1 base and J shed 5 bases, with 6 bases lying between them. The libraries were made with immunoSEQ v3. Sequencing was performed with immunoSEQ multiplex PCR; in TCRdb, only in-frame clones are kept and a portion is missing. The data hold roughly 20,000 clones, with approximately 83% observed a single time. Time point reported: pre-treatment sample, taken before nivolumab and TIL therapy.

The sample in question was blood, obtained at baseline. The rearrangement joins TRBV15 to TRBJ2-7; either TRBD1 or TRBD2 may fit D (5 bases each). This TCR was recovered from a person aged 25-79 years with non-small cell lung cancer. The CDR3 DNA is TGTGCCACCAGCAGAGTGGGGGACGAGCAGTACTTC. It yields the protein CATSRVGDEQYF.